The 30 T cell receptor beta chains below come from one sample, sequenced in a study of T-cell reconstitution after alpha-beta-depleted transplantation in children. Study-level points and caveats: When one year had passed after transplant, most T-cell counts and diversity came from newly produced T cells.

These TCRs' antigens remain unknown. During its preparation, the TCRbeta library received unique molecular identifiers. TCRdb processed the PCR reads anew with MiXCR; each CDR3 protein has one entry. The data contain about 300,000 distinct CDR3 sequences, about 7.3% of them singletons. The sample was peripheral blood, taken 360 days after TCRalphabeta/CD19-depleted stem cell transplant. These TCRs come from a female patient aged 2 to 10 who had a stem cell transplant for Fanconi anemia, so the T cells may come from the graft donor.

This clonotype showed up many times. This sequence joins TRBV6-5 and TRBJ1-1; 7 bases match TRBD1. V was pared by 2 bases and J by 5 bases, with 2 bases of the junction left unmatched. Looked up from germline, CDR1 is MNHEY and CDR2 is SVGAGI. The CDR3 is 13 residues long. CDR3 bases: TGTGCCAGCAGTTACAGGGGGCGGACTGAAGCTTTCTTT. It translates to CASSYRGRTEAFF.

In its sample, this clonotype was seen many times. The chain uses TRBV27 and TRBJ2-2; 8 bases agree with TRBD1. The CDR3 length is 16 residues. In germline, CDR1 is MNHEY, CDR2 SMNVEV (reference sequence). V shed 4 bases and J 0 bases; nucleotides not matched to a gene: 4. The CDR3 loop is CASSSWTGSNTGELFF. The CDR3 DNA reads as TGTGCCAGCAGTTCCTGGACAGGGTCGAACACCGGGGAGCTGTTTTTT.

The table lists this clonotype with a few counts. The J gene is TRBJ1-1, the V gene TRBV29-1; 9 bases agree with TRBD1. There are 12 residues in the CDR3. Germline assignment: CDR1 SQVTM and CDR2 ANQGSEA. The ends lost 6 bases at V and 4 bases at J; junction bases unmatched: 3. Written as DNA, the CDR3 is TGCAGCGTATACAGGGGGCGCACTGAAGCTTTCTTT. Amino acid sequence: CSVYRGRTEAFF.

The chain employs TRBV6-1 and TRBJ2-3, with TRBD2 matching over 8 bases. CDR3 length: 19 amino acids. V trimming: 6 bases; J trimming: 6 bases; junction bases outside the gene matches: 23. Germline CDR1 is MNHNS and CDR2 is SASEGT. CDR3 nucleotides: TGTGCCAGCAGGCCCTGGTGGCTAGCGGGTTCACGGGGGATGGATACGCAGTATTTT. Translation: CASRPWWLAGSRGMDTQYF.

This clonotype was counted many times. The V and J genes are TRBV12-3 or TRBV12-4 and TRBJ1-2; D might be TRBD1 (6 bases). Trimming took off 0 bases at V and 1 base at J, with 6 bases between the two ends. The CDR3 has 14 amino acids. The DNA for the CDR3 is TGTGCCAGCAGTTTAGCGGACAGTAACTATGGCTACACCTTC. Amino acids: CASSLADSNYGYTF.

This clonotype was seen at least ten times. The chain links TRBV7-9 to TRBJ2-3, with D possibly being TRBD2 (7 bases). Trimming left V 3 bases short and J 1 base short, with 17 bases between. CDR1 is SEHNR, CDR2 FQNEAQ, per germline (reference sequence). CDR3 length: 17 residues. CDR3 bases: TGTGCCAGCAGCTTTCCCCGGGGGGCAATCGGCACAGATACGCAGTATTTT. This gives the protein CASSFPRGAIGTDTQYF.

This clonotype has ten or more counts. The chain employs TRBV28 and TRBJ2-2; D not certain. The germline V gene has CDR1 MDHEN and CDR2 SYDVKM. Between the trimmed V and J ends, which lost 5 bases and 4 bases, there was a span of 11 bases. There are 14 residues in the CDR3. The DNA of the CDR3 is TGTGCCAGCAGTCCCTCCCTCGGCACCGGGGAGCTGTTTTTT. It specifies CASSPSLGTGELFF.

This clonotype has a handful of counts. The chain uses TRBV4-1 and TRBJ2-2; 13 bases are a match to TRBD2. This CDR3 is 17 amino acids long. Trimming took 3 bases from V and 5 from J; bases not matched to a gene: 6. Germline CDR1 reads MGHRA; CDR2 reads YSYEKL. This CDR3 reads CASSQRPGLAGTGELFF. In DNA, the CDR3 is TGCGCCAGCAGCCAGCGCCCGGGACTAGCGGGGACCGGGGAGCTGTTTTTT.

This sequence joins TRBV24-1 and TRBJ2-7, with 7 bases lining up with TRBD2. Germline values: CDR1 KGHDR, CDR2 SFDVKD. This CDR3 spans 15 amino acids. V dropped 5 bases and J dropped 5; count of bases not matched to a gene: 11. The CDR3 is CATSASAGEVDEQYF. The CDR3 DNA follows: TGTGCCACCAGTGCTTCGGCGGGAGAAGTCGACGAGCAGTACTTC.

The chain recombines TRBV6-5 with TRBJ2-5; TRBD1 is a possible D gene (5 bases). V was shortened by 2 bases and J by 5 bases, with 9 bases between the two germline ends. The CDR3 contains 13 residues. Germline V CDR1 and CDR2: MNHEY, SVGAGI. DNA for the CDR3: TGTGCCAGCAGTTACCAGGGCCGGGAGACCCAGTACTTC. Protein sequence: CASSYQGRETQYF.

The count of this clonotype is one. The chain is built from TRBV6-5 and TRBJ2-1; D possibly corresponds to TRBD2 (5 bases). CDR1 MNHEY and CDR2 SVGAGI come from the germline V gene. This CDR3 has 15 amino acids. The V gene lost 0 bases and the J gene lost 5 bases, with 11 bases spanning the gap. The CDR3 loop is CASSYSRAGNNEQFF. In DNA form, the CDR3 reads TGTGCCAGCAGTTACTCGCGGGCGGGTAACAATGAGCAGTTCTTC.

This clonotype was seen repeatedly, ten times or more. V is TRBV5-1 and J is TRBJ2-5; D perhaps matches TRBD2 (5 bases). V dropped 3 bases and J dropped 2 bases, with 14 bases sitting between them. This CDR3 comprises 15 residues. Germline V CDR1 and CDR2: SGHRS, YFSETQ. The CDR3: CASSSGDRGQETQYF. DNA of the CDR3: TGCGCCAGCAGCTCCGGGGATCGAGGGCAAGAGACCCAGTACTTC.

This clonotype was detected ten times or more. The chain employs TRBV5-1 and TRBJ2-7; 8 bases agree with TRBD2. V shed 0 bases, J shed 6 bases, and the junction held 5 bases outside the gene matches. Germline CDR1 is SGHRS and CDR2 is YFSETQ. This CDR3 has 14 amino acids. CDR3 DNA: TGCGCCAGCAGCTTGGGGGGGACTAGTCGCGAGCAGTACTTC. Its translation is CASSLGGTSREQYF.

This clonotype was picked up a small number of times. CDR3 nucleotides: TGCAGTGCTAGTAGGACAGTTCTCTATAGCAATCAGCCCCAGCATTTT. It yields the protein CSASRTVLYSNQPQHF. This rearrangement joins TRBV20-1 to TRBJ1-5; D possibly corresponds to TRBD1 (6 bases). The germline V gene encodes CDR1 DFQATT and CDR2 SNEGSKA (reference sequence). The germline V and J ends were trimmed by 3 bases and 0 bases, with 15 bases remaining between them. This CDR3 contains 16 residues.

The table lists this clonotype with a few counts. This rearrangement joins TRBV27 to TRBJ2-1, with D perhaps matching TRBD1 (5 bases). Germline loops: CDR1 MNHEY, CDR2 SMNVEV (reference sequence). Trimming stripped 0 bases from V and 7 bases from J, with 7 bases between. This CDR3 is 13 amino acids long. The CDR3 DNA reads TGTGCCAGCAGTTTATCACAGGAAAATGAGCAGTTCTTC. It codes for CASSLSQENEQFF.

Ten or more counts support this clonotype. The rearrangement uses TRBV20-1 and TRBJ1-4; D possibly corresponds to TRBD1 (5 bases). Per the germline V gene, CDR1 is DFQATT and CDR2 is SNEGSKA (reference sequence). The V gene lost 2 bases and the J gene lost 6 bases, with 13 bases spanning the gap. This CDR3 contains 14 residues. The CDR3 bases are TGCAGTGCTAGATCCTCGGTAGGGGATGAAAAACTGTTTTTT. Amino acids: CSARSSVGDEKLFF.

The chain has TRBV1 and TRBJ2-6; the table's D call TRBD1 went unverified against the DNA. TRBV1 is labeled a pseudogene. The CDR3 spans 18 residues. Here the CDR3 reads CTSSPTRDRGSGANVLTF. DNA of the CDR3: TGTACCAGCAGCCCGACCCGGGACAGGGGCTCTGGGGCCAACGTCCTGACTTTC.

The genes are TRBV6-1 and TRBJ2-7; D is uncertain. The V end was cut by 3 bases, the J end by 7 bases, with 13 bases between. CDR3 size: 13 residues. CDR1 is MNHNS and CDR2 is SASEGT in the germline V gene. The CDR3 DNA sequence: TGTGCCAGCAGTGAGACCTCCTCGAGGGAGCAGTACTTC. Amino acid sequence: CASSETSSREQYF.

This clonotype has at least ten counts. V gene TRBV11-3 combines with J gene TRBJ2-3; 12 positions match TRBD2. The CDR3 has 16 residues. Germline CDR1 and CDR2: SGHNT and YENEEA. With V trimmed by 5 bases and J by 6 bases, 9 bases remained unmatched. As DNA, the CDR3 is TGTGCCAGCAGCAGAGGGACTAGCGGGCGAGTGGATACGCAGTATTTT. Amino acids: CASSRGTSGRVDTQYF.

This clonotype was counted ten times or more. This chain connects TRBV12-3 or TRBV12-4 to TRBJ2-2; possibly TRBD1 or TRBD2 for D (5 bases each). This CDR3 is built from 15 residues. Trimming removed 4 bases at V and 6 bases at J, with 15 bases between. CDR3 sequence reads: CASSWGGQGPGELFF. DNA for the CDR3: TGTGCCAGCAGTTGGGGTGGGCAGGGACCCGGGGAGCTGTTTTTT.

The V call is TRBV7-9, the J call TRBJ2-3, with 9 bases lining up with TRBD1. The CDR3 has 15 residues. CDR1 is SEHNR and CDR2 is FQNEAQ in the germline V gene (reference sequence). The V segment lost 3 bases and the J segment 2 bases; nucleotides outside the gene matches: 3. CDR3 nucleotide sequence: TGTGCCAGCAGCTTTTGGGACAGGGACACAGATACGCAGTATTTT. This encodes CASSFWDRDTDTQYF.

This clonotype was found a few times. DNA for the CDR3: TGCAGTGCTAGAACGGTCAGTTCCGATAATTCACCCCTCCACTTT. This sequence encodes CSARTVSSDNSPLHF. The chain recombines TRBV20-1 with TRBJ1-6; D is undetermined. The CDR3 is 15 residues long. Trimming took off 2 bases at V and 5 bases at J, with 13 bases between the two ends. Looked up from germline, CDR1 is DFQATT and CDR2 is SNEGSKA (reference sequence).

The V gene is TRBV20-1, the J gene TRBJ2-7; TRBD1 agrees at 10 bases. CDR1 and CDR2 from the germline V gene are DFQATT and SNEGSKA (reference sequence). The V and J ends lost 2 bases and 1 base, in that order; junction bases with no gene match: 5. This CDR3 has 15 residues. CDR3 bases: TGCAGTGCTAGATTACCGGGACAGGGGTCCTACGAGCAGTACGTC. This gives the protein CSARLPGQGSYEQYV.

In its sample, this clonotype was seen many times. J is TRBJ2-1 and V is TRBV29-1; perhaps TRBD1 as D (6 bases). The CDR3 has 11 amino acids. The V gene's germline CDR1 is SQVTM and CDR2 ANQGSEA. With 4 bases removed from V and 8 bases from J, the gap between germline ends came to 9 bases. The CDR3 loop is CSVGRGYEQFF. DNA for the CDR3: TGCAGCGTTGGCAGGGGTTATGAGCAGTTCTTC.

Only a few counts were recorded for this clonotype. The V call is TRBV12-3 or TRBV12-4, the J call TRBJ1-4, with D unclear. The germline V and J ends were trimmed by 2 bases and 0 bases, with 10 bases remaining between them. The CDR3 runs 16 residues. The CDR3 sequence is CASSLLIGPTNEKLFF. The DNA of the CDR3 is TGTGCCAGCAGTTTACTCATCGGCCCAACTAATGAAAAACTGTTTTTT.

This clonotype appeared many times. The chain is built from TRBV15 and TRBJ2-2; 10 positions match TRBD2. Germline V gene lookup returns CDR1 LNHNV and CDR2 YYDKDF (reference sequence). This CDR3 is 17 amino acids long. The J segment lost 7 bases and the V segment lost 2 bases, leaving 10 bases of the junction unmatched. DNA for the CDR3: TGTGCCACCAGCAGATCTCTAGCGGGGGCCCCATTCGGGGAGCTGTTTTTT. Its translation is CATSRSLAGAPFGELFF.

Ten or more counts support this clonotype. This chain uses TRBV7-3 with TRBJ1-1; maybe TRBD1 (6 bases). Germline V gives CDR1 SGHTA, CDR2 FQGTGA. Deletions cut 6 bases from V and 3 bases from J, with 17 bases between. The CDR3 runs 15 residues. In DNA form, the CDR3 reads TGTGCCAGCAGTCTAACAGGGCCCGCGTACACTGAAGCTTTCTTT. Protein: CASSLTGPAYTEAFF.

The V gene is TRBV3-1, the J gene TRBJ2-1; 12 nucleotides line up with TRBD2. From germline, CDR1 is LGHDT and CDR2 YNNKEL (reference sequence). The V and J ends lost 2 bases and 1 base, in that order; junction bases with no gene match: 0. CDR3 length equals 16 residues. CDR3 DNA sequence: TGTGCCAGCAGCCAAACTAGCGGGGGGTCCTACAATGAGCAGTTCTTC. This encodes CASSQTSGGSYNEQFF.

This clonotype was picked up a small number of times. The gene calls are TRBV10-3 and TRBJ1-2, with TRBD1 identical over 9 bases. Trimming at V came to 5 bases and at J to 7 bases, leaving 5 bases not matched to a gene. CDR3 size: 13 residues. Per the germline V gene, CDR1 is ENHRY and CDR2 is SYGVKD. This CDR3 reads CAISRDRESGYTF. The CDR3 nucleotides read TGTGCCATCAGTAGGGACAGGGAGAGTGGCTACACCTTC.

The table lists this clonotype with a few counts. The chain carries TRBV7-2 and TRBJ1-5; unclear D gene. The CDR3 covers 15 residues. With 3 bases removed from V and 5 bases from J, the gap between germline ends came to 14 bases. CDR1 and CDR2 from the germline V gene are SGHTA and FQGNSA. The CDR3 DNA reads TGTGCCAGCAGCTTGCGGTCCGCTACTCATCAGCCCCAGCATTTT. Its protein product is CASSLRSATHQPQHF. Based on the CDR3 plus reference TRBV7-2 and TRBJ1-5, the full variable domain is GAGVSQSPSNKVTEKGKDVELRCDPISGHTALYWYRQSLGQGLEFLIYFQGNSAPDKSGLPSDRFSAERTGGSVSTLTIQRTQQEDSAVYLCASSLRSATHQPQHFGDGTRLSIL.